This paragraph reports one T cell receptor (beta chain). The data stem from a study of OX40 agonist ivuxolimab in advanced cancers. The CDR3 extends over 13 amino acids. CDR1 and CDR2 (germline): SGDLS, YYNGEE. The V and J ends lost 0 bases and 7 bases respectively, with 7 bases between them. Data came from immunoSEQ multiplex PCR; TCRdb stores just in-frame clones and leaves some out. The sample has 15,000 to 20,000 clones; around nine tenths are singletons. This rearrangement joins TRBV9 to TRBJ2-2; D is perhaps TRBD1 (6 bases). This sequence was found in an adult with an advanced solid tumor such as melanoma, head and neck, liver or kidney cancer. The starting material was CD4+ or CD8+ T cells sorted from blood, obtained in a trial of the OX40 agonist ivuxolimab. The CDR3 sequence is CASSVDRDGELFF. The CDR3 coding sequence is TGTGCCAGCAGCGTAGACAGGGACGGGGAGCTGTTTTTT.